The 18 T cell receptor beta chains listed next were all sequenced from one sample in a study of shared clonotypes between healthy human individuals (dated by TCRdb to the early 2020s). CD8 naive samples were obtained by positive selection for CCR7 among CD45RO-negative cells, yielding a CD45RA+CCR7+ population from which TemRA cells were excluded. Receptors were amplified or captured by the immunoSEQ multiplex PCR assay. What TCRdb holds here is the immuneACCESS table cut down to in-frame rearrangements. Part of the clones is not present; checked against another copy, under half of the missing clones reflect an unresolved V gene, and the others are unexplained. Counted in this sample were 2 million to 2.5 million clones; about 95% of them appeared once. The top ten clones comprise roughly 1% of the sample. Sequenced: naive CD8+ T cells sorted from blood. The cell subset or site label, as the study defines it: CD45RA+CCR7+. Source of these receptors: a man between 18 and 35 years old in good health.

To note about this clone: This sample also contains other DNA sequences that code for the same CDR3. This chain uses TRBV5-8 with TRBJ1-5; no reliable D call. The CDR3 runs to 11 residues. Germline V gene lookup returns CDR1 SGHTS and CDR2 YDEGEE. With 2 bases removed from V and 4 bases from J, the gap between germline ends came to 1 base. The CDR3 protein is CASSLNQPQHF. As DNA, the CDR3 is TGTGCCAGCAGCTTAAATCAGCCCCAGCATTTT.

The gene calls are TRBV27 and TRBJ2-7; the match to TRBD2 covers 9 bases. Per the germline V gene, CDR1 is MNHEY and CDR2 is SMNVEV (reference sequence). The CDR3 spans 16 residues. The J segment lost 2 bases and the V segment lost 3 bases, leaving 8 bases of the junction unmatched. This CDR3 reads CASSLLGSGGPYEQYF. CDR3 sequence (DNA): TGTGCCAGCAGTTTGTTGGGTAGCGGGGGACCCTACGAGCAGTACTTC.

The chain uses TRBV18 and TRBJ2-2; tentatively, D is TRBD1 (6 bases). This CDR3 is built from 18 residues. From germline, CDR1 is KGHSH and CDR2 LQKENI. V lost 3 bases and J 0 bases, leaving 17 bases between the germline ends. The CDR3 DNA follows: TGTGCCAGCTCACCGATATTCCAGGGGACCCCGAACACCGGGGAGCTGTTTTTT. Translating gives CASSPIFQGTPNTGELFF.

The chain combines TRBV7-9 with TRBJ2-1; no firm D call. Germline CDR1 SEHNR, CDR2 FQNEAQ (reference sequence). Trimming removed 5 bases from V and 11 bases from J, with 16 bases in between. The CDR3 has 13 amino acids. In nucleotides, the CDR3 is TGTGCCAGCAGCAAGCCTGTTCAGGACCAGCAGTTCTTC. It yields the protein CASSKPVQDQQFF.

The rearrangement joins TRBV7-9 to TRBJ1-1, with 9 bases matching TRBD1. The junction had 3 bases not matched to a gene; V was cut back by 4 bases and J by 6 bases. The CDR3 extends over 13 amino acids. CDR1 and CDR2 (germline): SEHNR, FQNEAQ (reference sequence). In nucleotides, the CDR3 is TGTGCCAGCAGCTGGGACAGGGTTCCTGAAGCTTTCTTT. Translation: CASSWDRVPEAFF.

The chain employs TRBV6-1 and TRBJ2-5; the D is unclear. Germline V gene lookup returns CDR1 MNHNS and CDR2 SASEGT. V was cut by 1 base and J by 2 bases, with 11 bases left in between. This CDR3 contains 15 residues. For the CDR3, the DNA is TGTGCCAGCAGTGAAGGAAGATTAAAGCAAGAGACCCAGTACTTC. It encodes CASSEGRLKQETQYF.

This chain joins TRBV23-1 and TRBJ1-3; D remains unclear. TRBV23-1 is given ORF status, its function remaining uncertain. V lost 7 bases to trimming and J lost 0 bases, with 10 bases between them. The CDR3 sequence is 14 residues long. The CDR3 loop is CASIYSLSGNTIYF. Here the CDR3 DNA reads TGCGCCAGCATTTATTCCCTCTCTGGAAACACCATATATTTT.

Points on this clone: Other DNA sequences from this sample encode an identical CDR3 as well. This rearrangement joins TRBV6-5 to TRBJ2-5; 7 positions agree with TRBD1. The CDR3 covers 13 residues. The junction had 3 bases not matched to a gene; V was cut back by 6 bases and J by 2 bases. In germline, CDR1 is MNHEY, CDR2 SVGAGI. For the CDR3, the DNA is TGTGCCAGCAGACGGGACAGTCAAGAGACCCAGTACTTC. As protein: CASRRDSQETQYF.

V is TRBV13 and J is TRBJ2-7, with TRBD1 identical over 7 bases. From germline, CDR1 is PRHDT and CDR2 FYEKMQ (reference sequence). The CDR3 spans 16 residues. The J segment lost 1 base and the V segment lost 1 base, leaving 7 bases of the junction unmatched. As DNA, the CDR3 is TGTGCCAGCAGCTTAGAGTCGACAGGGCCTTCCTACGAGCAGTACTTC. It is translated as CASSLESTGPSYEQYF.

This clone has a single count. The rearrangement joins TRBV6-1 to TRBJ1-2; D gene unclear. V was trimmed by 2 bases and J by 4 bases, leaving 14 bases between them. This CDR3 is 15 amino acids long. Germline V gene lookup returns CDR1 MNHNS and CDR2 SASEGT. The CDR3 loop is CASSERDVGFYGYTF. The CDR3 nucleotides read TGTGCCAGCAGTGAAAGGGATGTAGGGTTCTATGGCTACACCTTC.

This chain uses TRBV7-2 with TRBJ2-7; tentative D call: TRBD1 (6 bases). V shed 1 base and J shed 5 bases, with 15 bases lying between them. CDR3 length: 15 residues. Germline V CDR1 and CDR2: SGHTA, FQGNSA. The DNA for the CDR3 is TGTGCCAGCAGCTTAGTTGGGGGCGCGCTCAACGAGCAGTACTTC. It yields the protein CASSLVGGALNEQYF.

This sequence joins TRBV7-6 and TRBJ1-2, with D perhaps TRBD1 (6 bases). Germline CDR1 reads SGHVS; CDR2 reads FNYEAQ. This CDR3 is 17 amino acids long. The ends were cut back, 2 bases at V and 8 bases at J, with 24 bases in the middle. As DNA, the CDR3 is TGTGCCAGCAGCTTATATTCGTCAGGGGCCAGTGATTGGGGCTACACCTTC. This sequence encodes CASSLYSSGASDWGYTF.

The CDR3 reads CAISSPGAGTEAFF. CDR3 coding DNA: TGTGCCATCAGCTCCCCCGGGGCGGGCACTGAAGCTTTCTTT. This chain connects TRBV10-3 to TRBJ1-1; TRBD1 might be the D (5 bases). This CDR3 has 14 residues. Germline values: CDR1 ENHRY, CDR2 SYGVKD. With 6 bases removed from V and 4 bases from J, the gap between germline ends came to 15 bases.

CDR3 loop: CASSMSGSPYEQYF. The CDR3 DNA reads TGTGCCAGCAGTATGAGCGGGAGCCCCTACGAGCAGTACTTC. This chain joins TRBV6-6 and TRBJ2-7, with TRBD2 matching 8 bases. The CDR3 sequence is 14 residues long. The trim removed 5 bases at V and 2 bases at J, leaving 5 bases unmatched. Looked up from germline, CDR1 is MNHNY and CDR2 is SVGAGI (reference sequence).

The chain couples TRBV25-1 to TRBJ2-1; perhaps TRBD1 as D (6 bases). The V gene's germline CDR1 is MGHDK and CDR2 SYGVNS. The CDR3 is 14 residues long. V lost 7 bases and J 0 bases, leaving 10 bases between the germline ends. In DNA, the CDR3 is TGTGCCAGCAAACGGGACACCTCCTACAATGAGCAGTTCTTC. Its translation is CASKRDTSYNEQFF.

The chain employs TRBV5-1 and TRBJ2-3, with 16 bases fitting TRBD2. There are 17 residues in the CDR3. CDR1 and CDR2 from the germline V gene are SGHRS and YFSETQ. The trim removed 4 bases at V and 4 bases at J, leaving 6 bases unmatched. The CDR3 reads CASSKLGLAGGPDTQYF. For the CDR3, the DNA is TGCGCCAGCAGCAAATTGGGACTAGCGGGGGGGCCAGATACGCAGTATTTT.

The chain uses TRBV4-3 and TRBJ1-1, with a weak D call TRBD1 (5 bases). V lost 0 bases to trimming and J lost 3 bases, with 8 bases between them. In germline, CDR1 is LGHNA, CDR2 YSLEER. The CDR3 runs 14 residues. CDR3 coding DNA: TGCGCCAGCAGCCAAGACACGGGGGACACTGAAGCTTTCTTT. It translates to CASSQDTGDTEAFF.

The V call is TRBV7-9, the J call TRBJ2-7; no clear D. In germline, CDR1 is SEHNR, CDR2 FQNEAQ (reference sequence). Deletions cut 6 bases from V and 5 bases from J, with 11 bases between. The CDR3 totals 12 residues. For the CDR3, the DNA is TGTGCCAGCAGTTTCCACCCGGACGAGCAGTACTTC. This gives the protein CASSFHPDEQYF.